The 27 T cell receptor beta chains below come from one sample, sequenced in a study of blood T cell repertoires in COVID-19. Profiling relied on immunoSEQ multiplex PCR, and the TCRdb table lists in-frame clones only, not all of them. The data show more than 200,000 clones, with around 80% seen just once and around 4% held by the top ten. The sample consisted of peripheral blood. The receptor set was obtained from a man in his 60s with acute or convalescent COVID-19.

There are a few counts of this clone. This chain links TRBV5-1 with TRBJ1-2; 7 nucleotides line up with TRBD1. V dropped 0 bases and J dropped 6; count of bases not matched to a gene: 8. The CDR3 is 15 amino acids. Per germline, CDR1 SGHRS and CDR2 YFSETQ. CDR3 sequence: CASSLGQGGANGYTF. CDR3 coding DNA: TGCGCCAGCAGCTTGGGACAGGGTGGGGCTAATGGCTACACCTTC.

The chain couples TRBV21-1 to TRBJ2-3; TRBD2 was called by the table and not checked on the DNA. TRBV21-1 is reported as a pseudogene. This CDR3 comprises 16 residues. The CDR3 coding sequence is TGTGCCAGCAGCAAGGGACTAGCGGGGAGCACAGATACGCAGTATTTT. Translation gives CASSKGLAGSTDTQYF.

This rearrangement joins TRBV11-1 to TRBJ2-3; D possibly corresponds to TRBD2 (6 bases). Germline V gives CDR1 SGHAT, CDR2 FQDESV (reference sequence). CDR3 size: 13 residues. Between the trimmed V and J ends, which lost 0 bases and 12 bases, there was a span of 13 bases. CDR3 bases: TGTGCCAGCAGCTTAGCGCGGGAAGGGCGACAGTATTTT. Protein product: CASSLAREGRQYF.

The chain carries TRBV28 and TRBJ2-7; D is possibly TRBD1 (6 bases). The V end was cut by 2 bases, the J end by 4 bases, with 15 bases between. Germline lookup yields CDR1 MDHEN and CDR2 SYDVKM. This CDR3 region has 15 residues. CDR3 in DNA: TGTGCCAGCAGTTTAGTGGGGGCCCGCAAGTACGAGCAGTACTTC. Translating it yields CASSLVGARKYEQYF.

This CDR3 reads CASGPQRADTQYF. The CDR3 region has the DNA TGTGCCAGCGGCCCCCAGCGAGCAGATACGCAGTATTTT. The chain has TRBV27 and TRBJ2-3; D call uncertain. The CDR3 is made up of 13 amino acids. Germline V gene lookup returns CDR1 MNHEY and CDR2 SMNVEV (reference sequence). The germline V and J ends were trimmed by 8 bases and 4 bases, with 13 bases remaining between them.

The rearrangement uses TRBV9 and TRBJ2-3; TRBD2 matches at 9 bases. The CDR3 covers 14 residues. V lost 4 bases to trimming and J lost 5 bases; unmatched junction nucleotides: 5. CDR1 and CDR2 (germline): SGDLS, YYNGEE. Written as DNA, the CDR3 is TGTGCCAGCAGCCCTAGACTAGCGGAAGATACGCAGTATTTT. Protein product: CASSPRLAEDTQYF.

V gene TRBV7-2 combines with J gene TRBJ2-3; D call uncertain. The germline V and J ends were trimmed by 7 bases and 0 bases, with 11 bases remaining between them. The CDR3 contains 14 residues. Germline CDR1 is SGHTA and CDR2 is FQGNSA. The chain's CDR3 is CASIQEKSTDTQYF. Here the CDR3 DNA reads TGTGCCAGCATCCAGGAAAAAAGCACAGATACGCAGTATTTT. The full variable domain, with the rest looked up from reference TRBV7-2 and TRBJ2-3, is GAGVSQSPSNKVTEKGKDVELRCDPISGHTALYWYRQSLGQGLEFLIYFQGNSAPDKSGLPSDRFSAERTGGSVSTLTIQRTQQEDSAVYLCASIQEKSTDTQYFGPGTRLTVL.

The rearrangement uses TRBV13 and TRBJ1-2; 10 bases are a match to TRBD1. CDR1 PRHDT and CDR2 FYEKMQ come from the germline V gene (reference sequence). With 0 bases clipped from V and 5 bases from J, the junction kept 0 bases outside the gene matches. The CDR3 contains 14 residues. CDR3 DNA sequence: TGTGCCAGCAGCTTAGGGGGACAGGGGTATGGCTACACCTTC. The encoded protein is CASSLGGQGYGYTF.

This clone was detected only once. The V and J genes are TRBV9 and TRBJ2-7; D is unclear. CDR3 size: 15 residues. V lost 0 bases and J lost 3, with 13 bases in between. The germline gives CDR1 SGDLS, CDR2 YYNGEE. This CDR3 is CASSVGQPGNYEQYF. The CDR3 bases are TGTGCCAGCAGCGTAGGTCAGCCAGGCAACTACGAGCAGTACTTC.

The gene calls are TRBV27 and TRBJ2-1; 10 positions agree with TRBD1. The CDR3 loop spans 15 amino acids. Germline CDR1 reads MNHEY; CDR2 reads SMNVEV (reference sequence). With V trimmed by 5 bases and J by 8 bases, 9 bases remained unmatched. The CDR3 protein is CASSHGQGVRHEQFF. CDR3 sequence (DNA): TGTGCCAGCAGTCATGGACAGGGGGTCCGTCATGAGCAGTTCTTC.

This chain links TRBV19 with TRBJ2-1; D ambiguous. The germline V and J ends were trimmed by 4 bases and 6 bases, with 7 bases remaining between them. This CDR3 spans 12 amino acids. Germline CDR1 is LNHDA and CDR2 is SQIVND (reference sequence). The CDR3 coding sequence is TGTGCCAGTAGTACCCCTAGCAATGAGCAGTTCTTC. Its protein product is CASSTPSNEQFF.

The chain joins TRBV4-1 to TRBJ2-5, with D perhaps matching TRBD2 (6 bases). CDR3 size: 17 residues. V was shortened by 0 bases and J by 3 bases, with 17 bases between the two germline ends. Germline-derived CDR1 and CDR2 are MGHRA and YSYEKL. CDR3 DNA: TGCGCCAGCAGCCAAGATGGAGCGGGCCTCGCCAAAGAGACCCAGTACTTC. Amino acids: CASSQDGAGLAKETQYF.

The chain links TRBV7-8 to TRBJ2-5, with 7 nucleotides matching TRBD2. V was clipped by 5 bases and J by 5 bases; unmatched bases: 14. Looked up from germline, CDR1 is SGHVS and CDR2 is FQNEAQ. The CDR3 contains 16 residues. The CDR3 loop is CASSTSGSGGRETQYF. The DNA for the CDR3 is TGTGCCAGCAGCACCTCCGGGTCCGGGGGGAGGGAGACCCAGTACTTC. The whole variable domain, filled in from reference TRBV7-8 and TRBJ2-5, reads GAGVSQSPRYKVAKRGQDVALRCDPISGHVSLFWYQQALGQGPEFLTYFQNEAQLDKSGLPSDRFFAERPEGSVSTLKIQRTQQEDSAVYLCASSTSGSGGRETQYFGPGTRLLVL.

V and J are TRBV30 and TRBJ1-1; maybe TRBD1 (5 bases). The CDR3 runs 14 residues. The V and J ends lost 4 bases and 5 bases respectively, with 17 bases between them. The germline V gene has CDR1 GTSNPN and CDR2 SVGIG (reference sequence). CDR3 DNA sequence: TGTGCCTGGACCTTTCGGGGGAGGGGTACTGAAGCTTTCTTT. This encodes CAWTFRGRGTEAFF.

This clone was picked up one time. The chain employs TRBV28 and TRBJ1-2; 8 nucleotides match TRBD1. Germline V gene lookup returns CDR1 MDHEN and CDR2 SYDVKM. The V segment lost 2 bases and the J segment 7 bases; nucleotides outside the gene matches: 6. There are 14 residues in the CDR3. CDR3 in amino acids: CASSLVGQASGYTF. CDR3 in DNA: TGTGCCAGCAGTTTAGTGGGACAGGCTTCTGGCTACACCTTC.

This clone was observed a few times. The chain uses TRBV7-2 and TRBJ2-7, with D uncertain. The CDR3 extends over 15 amino acids. CDR1 SGHTA and CDR2 FQGNSA come from the germline V gene. The germline V and J ends were trimmed by 2 bases and 0 bases, with 11 bases remaining between them. The CDR3 loop reads CASSLTTRFSYEQYF. The CDR3 region has the DNA TGTGCCAGCAGCTTAACGACAAGGTTCTCCTACGAGCAGTACTTC.

V and J are TRBV19 and TRBJ1-2; 7 bases match TRBD1. CDR3 size: 16 residues. Trimming removed 7 bases from V and 2 bases from J; junction bases left unmatched: 13. The germline CDR1 and CDR2 sequences are LNHDA and SQIVND (reference sequence). Here the CDR3 DNA reads TGTGCCAGTATTCCTTCCTACAGGGGCTCCAACTATGGCTACACCTTC. Encoded protein: CASIPSYRGSNYGYTF.

The V call is TRBV5-6, the J call TRBJ2-2; weak D call: TRBD1 (6 bases). This CDR3 has 16 residues. V was trimmed by 4 bases and J by 7 bases, leaving 20 bases between them. In germline, CDR1 is SGHDT, CDR2 YYEEEE. As DNA, the CDR3 is TGTGCCAGCAGCCCAGGCCAGGGGAATCTAGGCGGGGAGCTGTTTTTT. This sequence encodes CASSPGQGNLGGELFF.

The rearrangement joins TRBV16 to TRBJ1-5; unclear D gene. Trimming left V 0 bases short and J 2 bases short, with 8 bases between. This CDR3 comprises 15 residues. Per the germline V gene, CDR1 is KGHSY and CDR2 is FQNENV. The CDR3: CASSQSRVGNQPQHF. The CDR3 DNA is TGTGCCAGCAGCCAATCGCGGGTTGGCAATCAGCCCCAGCATTTT. The variable domain in full, with the rest retrieved from reference TRBV16 and TRBJ1-5, is GEEVAQTPKHLVRGEGQKAKLYCAPIKGHSYVFWYQQVLKNEFKFLISFQNENVFDETGMPKERFSAKCLPNSPCSLEIQATKLEDSAVYFCASSQSRVGNQPQHFGDGTRLSIL.

The chain has TRBV5-1 and TRBJ2-1; the D gene is possibly TRBD1 (6 bases). This CDR3 region has 13 residues. V was cut by 0 bases and J by 6 bases, with 7 bases left in between. Looked up from germline, CDR1 is SGHRS and CDR2 is YFSETQ. Here the CDR3 DNA reads TGCGCCAGCAGCTTGGTAGGGGGCAATGAGCAGTTCTTC. This sequence encodes CASSLVGGNEQFF.

The rearrangement links TRBV4-3 to TRBJ2-5; 9 bases match TRBD1. Germline CDR1 reads LGHNA; CDR2 reads YSLEER. CDR3 length equals 15 residues. J was trimmed by 5 bases and V by 3 bases; bases with no gene match: 7. For the CDR3, the DNA is TGCGCCAGCAGCCATACAACAGGGGGCGGCGAGACCCAGTACTTC. This codes for CASSHTTGGGETQYF.

The chain combines TRBV28 with TRBJ1-4; the match to TRBD1 covers 7 bases. The J segment lost 0 bases and the V segment lost 5 bases, leaving 6 bases of the junction unmatched. Germline V CDR1 and CDR2: MDHEN, SYDVKM. This CDR3 is built from 16 residues. In nucleotides, the CDR3 is TGTGCCAGCAGTCTAGGACAGGCCGCAACTAATGAAAAACTGTTTTTT. It specifies CASSLGQAATNEKLFF. The full variable domain, its missing parts supplied by reference TRBV28 and TRBJ1-4, is DVKVTQSSRYLVKRTGEKVFLECVQDMDHENMFWYRQDPGLGLRLIYFSYDVKMKEKGDIPEGYSVSREKKERFSLILESASTNQTSMYLCASSLGQAATNEKLFFGSGTQLSVL.

This clone was seen more than once but under ten times. This rearrangement joins TRBV5-1 to TRBJ2-3, with 7 bases matching TRBD1. The CDR3 runs to 14 residues. V gave up 3 bases and J gave up 1 base; unmatched junction bases: 2. From germline, CDR1 is SGHRS and CDR2 YFSETQ. Written as DNA, the CDR3 is TGCGCCAGCAGCTCTGGACAGGGCACAGATACGCAGTATTTT. This gives the protein CASSSGQGTDTQYF.

This chain uses TRBV10-3 with TRBJ1-2; TRBD1 matches at 9 bases. V trimming: 7 bases; J trimming: 2 bases; junction bases outside the gene matches: 5. Germline V lookup: CDR1 ENHRY, CDR2 SYGVKD. There are 14 residues in the CDR3. The CDR3 loop is CAITPGQGNYGYTF. The CDR3 DNA reads as TGTGCCATCACCCCGGGACAGGGCAACTATGGCTACACCTTC.

CDR3 sequence reads: CASSPLALSYNEQFF. As DNA, the CDR3 is TGTGCCAGCAGCCCACTAGCGCTCAGTTACAATGAGCAGTTCTTC. J is TRBJ2-1 and V is TRBV7-3; TRBD2 agrees at 7 bases. V trimming: 5 bases; J trimming: 4 bases; junction bases outside the gene matches: 8. CDR1 and CDR2 (germline): SGHTA, FQGTGA. CDR3 length: 15 amino acids.

CDR3 DNA: TGTGCCAGCAGCTTAGGACGGACAGGGGGATTCTATGGCTACACCTTC. The encoded protein is CASSLGRTGGFYGYTF. The gene calls are TRBV7-8 and TRBJ1-2, with TRBD1 matching over 10 bases. Germline V lookup: CDR1 SGHVS, CDR2 FQNEAQ. J gave up 4 bases and V 1 base, and 6 bases lay outside the gene matches. The CDR3 spans 16 residues. Full variable domain (outside the CDR3, taken from reference TRBV7-8 and TRBJ1-2): GAGVSQSPRYKVAKRGQDVALRCDPISGHVSLFWYQQALGQGPEFLTYFQNEAQLDKSGLPSDRFFAERPEGSVSTLKIQRTQQEDSAVYLCASSLGRTGGFYGYTFGSGTRLTVV.

The chain employs TRBV7-3 and TRBJ1-6; unclear D gene. The CDR3 is made up of 15 amino acids. CDR1 SGHTA and CDR2 FQGTGA come from the germline V gene. V was clipped by 5 bases and J by 6 bases, with 14 bases between them. CDR3 protein: CASSPLGGSNSPLHF. For the CDR3, the DNA is TGTGCCAGCAGCCCCCTGGGCGGGAGTAATTCACCCCTCCACTTT.